A single sample is the source of the 23 T cell receptor beta chains below, sequenced in a study of CD8+ T cells in alopecia areata. The authors extracted RNA and reverse transcribed it into cDNA as the sequencing template. Profiled with immunoSEQ multiplex PCR; TCRdb holds only in-frame clones, not every one. The profile covers 150,000 to 200,000 clones, with around 64% appearing a single time and about an eighth taken by the ten largest. Sample: CD8+ T cells sorted from blood, taken at week 0. The receptors shown here come from a human donor with alopecia areata.

The chain combines TRBV2 with TRBJ2-3, with 7 bases fitting TRBD1. This CDR3 has 13 amino acids. V lost 9 bases, J lost 3 bases, and 6 bases stayed unmatched. The germline gives CDR1 SNHLY, CDR2 FYNNEI. The DNA of the CDR3 is TGTGCCAGGTTGGCAGGGGGTACAGATACGCAGTATTTT. Translation: CARLAGGTDTQYF.

This clone was observed a handful of times. The J gene is TRBJ1-1, the V gene TRBV6-5, with 7 nucleotides matching TRBD1. With V trimmed by 4 bases and J by 0 bases, 2 bases remained unmatched. Germline CDR1 is MNHEY and CDR2 is SVGAGI. CDR3 size: 14 residues. CDR3: CASSWTGVNTEAFF. The CDR3 DNA follows: TGTGCCAGCAGTTGGACAGGAGTGAACACTGAAGCTTTCTTT.

This clone was counted a single time. This chain connects TRBV13 to TRBJ1-2, with D hard to call. The ends were cut back, 4 bases at V and 4 bases at J, with 7 bases in the middle. Germline values: CDR1 PRHDT, CDR2 FYEKMQ (reference sequence). This CDR3 has 12 residues. The CDR3 region has the DNA TGTGCCAGCAGCTCAGAAGTCTATGGCTACACCTTC. This gives the protein CASSSEVYGYTF.

The chain has TRBV15 and TRBJ1-5, with D possibly matching TRBD1 (6 bases). Trimming removed 0 bases from V and 6 bases from J, with 18 bases in between. The CDR3 has 17 amino acids. Germline CDR1 is LNHNV and CDR2 is YYDKDF (reference sequence). The chain's CDR3 is CATSRDRATGRGQPQHF. The CDR3, as DNA: TGTGCCACCAGCAGAGATAGAGCGACAGGCCGGGGTCAGCCCCAGCATTTT.

The chain links TRBV27 to TRBJ1-2, with 7 nucleotides matching TRBD1. V trimming: 10 bases; J trimming: 8 bases; junction bases outside the gene matches: 10. The germline CDR1 and CDR2 sequences are MNHEY and SMNVEV (reference sequence). The CDR3 runs 12 residues. The CDR3 reads CATRTGIRGYTF. The CDR3 region has the DNA TGTGCCACCAGGACAGGTATCCGAGGCTACACCTTC.

The CDR3 sequence: CASSMVSRRDRKSPLHF. Written as DNA, the CDR3 is TGTGCCAGTAGTATGGTATCCCGAAGGGACAGAAAATCACCCCTCCACTTT. V and J are TRBV19 and TRBJ1-6, with TRBD1 matching 7 bases. Germline values: CDR1 LNHDA, CDR2 SQIVND (reference sequence). This CDR3 region has 17 residues. J gave up 10 bases and V 3 bases, and 15 bases lay outside the gene matches.

CDR3 in amino acids: CSVGQTYEQYF. The CDR3 DNA follows: TGCAGCGTTGGACAGACCTACGAGCAGTACTTC. The rearrangement joins TRBV29-1 to TRBJ2-7; a weak D match, TRBD1 (5 bases). Deletions cut 4 bases from V and 2 bases from J, with 6 bases between. Germline V lookup: CDR1 SQVTM, CDR2 ANQGSEA. CDR3 length equals 11 residues.

The chain has TRBV29-1 and TRBJ2-3; D might be TRBD1 (6 bases). Trimming cost V 8 bases and J 2 bases, with 14 bases left between them. This CDR3 spans 13 amino acids. Germline lookup yields CDR1 SQVTM and CDR2 ANQGSEA. CDR3 in amino acids: CSTTDRNTDTQYF. For the CDR3, the DNA is TGCAGCACTACAGACAGGAACACAGATACGCAGTATTTT.

The chain has TRBV7-9 and TRBJ2-6; D remains ambiguous. From germline, CDR1 is SEHNR and CDR2 FQNEAQ (reference sequence). Trimming cost V 5 bases and J 0 bases, with 8 bases left between them. The CDR3 contains 15 residues. CDR3: CASSRILSGANVLTF. The CDR3 nucleotides are TGTGCCAGCAGCCGGATCCTCTCTGGGGCCAACGTCCTGACTTTC.

V usage is TRBV30 and J usage is TRBJ1-5, with a weak D call TRBD1 (5 bases). CDR3 length equals 14 residues. Looked up from germline, CDR1 is GTSNPN and CDR2 is SVGIG (reference sequence). V was pared by 5 bases and J by 1 base, with 12 bases between. CDR3: CAWGQAGSNQPQHF. In DNA form, the CDR3 reads TGTGCCTGGGGACAAGCCGGGAGCAATCAGCCCCAGCATTTT. The whole variable domain, filled in from reference TRBV30 and TRBJ1-5, reads SQTIHQWPATLVQPVGSPLSLECTVEGTSNPNLYWYRQAAGRGLQLLFYSVGIGQISSEVPQNLSASRPQDRQFILSSKKLLLSDSGFYLCAWGQAGSNQPQHFGDGTRLSIL.

The chain joins TRBV2 to TRBJ2-7, with unresolved D. Germline V CDR1 and CDR2: SNHLY, FYNNEI. CDR3 size: 13 residues. V was pared by 3 bases and J by 3 bases, with 9 bases between. CDR3 in amino acids: CASSDWSGYEQYF. The CDR3 DNA is TGTGCCAGCAGTGATTGGAGTGGCTACGAGCAGTACTTC.

The V and J genes are TRBV15 and TRBJ1-1; 9 bases match TRBD1. The CDR3 sequence is 18 residues long. V dropped 3 bases and J dropped 1; count of bases not matched to a gene: 12. CDR1 is LNHNV, CDR2 YYDKDF, per germline (reference sequence). As DNA, the CDR3 is TGTGCCACCAGCAGTGAAGGGAGGACAGGGGCGACGAACACTGAAGCTTTCTTT. Translating it yields CATSSEGRTGATNTEAFF. Using reference TRBV15 and TRBJ1-1 for the parts outside the CDR3, the full variable domain is DAMVIQNPRYQVTQFGKPVTLSCSQTLNHNVMYWYQQKSSQAPKLLFHYYDKDFNNEADTPDNFQSRRPNTSFCFLDIRSPGLGDTAMYLCATSSEGRTGATNTEAFFGQGTRLTVV.

The J gene is TRBJ2-1, the V gene TRBV7-9, with 11 bases lining up with TRBD2. With 4 bases clipped from V and 2 bases from J, the junction kept 4 bases outside the gene matches. Germline values: CDR1 SEHNR, CDR2 FQNEAQ (reference sequence). This CDR3 region has 16 residues. This CDR3 is CASSSPSGGTYNEQFF. CDR3 coding DNA: TGTGCCAGCAGCTCACCTAGCGGGGGGACCTACAATGAGCAGTTCTTC.

In this sample, this clone turned up a few times. This sequence joins TRBV13 and TRBJ1-6; D not certain. V gave up 1 base and J gave up 9 bases, with 4 bases separating them. The CDR3 extends over 12 amino acids. Germline-derived CDR1 and CDR2 are PRHDT and FYEKMQ (reference sequence). The CDR3: CASSLEASPLHF. The CDR3 DNA reads as TGTGCCAGCAGCTTAGAGGCTTCACCCCTCCACTTT.

This sequence joins TRBV14 and TRBJ2-3; the D gene is possibly TRBD2 (6 bases). The V end lost 4 bases, the J end lost 4 bases, and 24 bases lay between the germline ends. CDR3 length: 18 residues. Germline V CDR1 and CDR2: SGHDN, FVKESK. CDR3 sequence (DNA): TGTGCCAGCAGCCGCGGGGTACTAAGGTTGAGTTTCGCAGATACGCAGTATTTT. It yields the protein CASSRGVLRLSFADTQYF.

The chain couples TRBV30 to TRBJ1-6, with D unclear. The germline gives CDR1 GTSNPN, CDR2 SVGIG (reference sequence). This CDR3 is 13 amino acids long. Between the trimmed V and J ends, which lost 4 bases and 7 bases, there was a span of 11 bases. In DNA form, the CDR3 reads TGTGCCTGGACCCCCTACGGGAATTCACCCCTCCACTTT. As protein: CAWTPYGNSPLHF.

This clone was seen a handful of times. This CDR3 is also generated by other DNA sequences in the sample. This chain uses TRBV5-1 with TRBJ1-2, with a weak D call TRBD1 (6 bases). This CDR3 is 12 amino acids long. Trimming removed 0 bases at V and 8 bases at J, with 8 bases between. Looked up from germline, CDR1 is SGHRS and CDR2 is YFSETQ. The CDR3 bases are TGCGCCAGCAGCTTGGCAGGGGACGGCTACACCTTC. Its protein is CASSLAGDGYTF.

The chain employs TRBV6-1 and TRBJ1-2; D not resolved. CDR3 length: 15 residues. From germline, CDR1 is MNHNS and CDR2 SASEGT. Trimming took off 2 bases at V and 8 bases at J, with 18 bases between the two ends. This CDR3 reads CASSELGTARLGYTF. CDR3 nucleotide sequence: TGTGCCAGCAGTGAATTGGGTACCGCGCGTCTCGGCTACACCTTC.

This clone has a single count. The CDR3 DNA sequence: TGTGCCAGCAGCGCGGAGGGACAGCCCACTGAGACCCAGTACTTC. Translation gives CASSAEGQPTETQYF. The V gene is TRBV7-3, the J gene TRBJ2-5; possible D gene TRBD1, 7 bases. The CDR3 runs to 15 residues. Deletions cut 5 bases from V and 5 bases from J, with 18 bases between. Germline V gene data show CDR1 as SGHTA and CDR2 as FQGTGA.

V gene TRBV9 combines with J gene TRBJ2-6; no clear D gene. CDR1 is SGDLS and CDR2 is YYNGEE in the germline V gene. CDR3 length: 15 amino acids. V lost 6 bases and J lost 0, with 10 bases in between. The CDR3 nucleotides read TGTGCCAGCACCCTGACCAGCTCTGGGGCCAACGTCCTGACTTTC. Translation: CASTLTSSGANVLTF.

The chain combines TRBV25-1 with TRBJ1-1; TRBD1 might be the D (6 bases). The CDR3 runs 15 residues. CDR1 MGHDK and CDR2 SYGVNS come from the germline V gene. V lost 1 base and J lost 4, with 13 bases in between. CDR3 coding DNA: TGTGCCAGCAGTGAATTTGGGGGCTGGGGCACTGAAGCTTTCTTT. Translation: CASSEFGGWGTEAFF.

This clone has only a few counts. The rearrangement joins TRBV20-1 to TRBJ1-1; D gene uncertain. The CDR3 is made up of 11 amino acids. With 5 bases removed from V and 3 bases from J, the gap between germline ends came to 7 bases. CDR1 is DFQATT and CDR2 is SNEGSKA in the germline V gene (reference sequence). The CDR3: CSAGRDTEAFF. CDR3 DNA: TGCAGTGCTGGCAGAGACACTGAAGCTTTCTTT.

The chain joins TRBV5-6 to TRBJ2-7, with D unresolved. With 0 bases removed from V and 7 bases from J, the gap between germline ends came to 14 bases. CDR1 is SGHDT and CDR2 is YYEEEE in the germline V gene. The CDR3 is 14 residues long. CDR3 DNA sequence: TGTGCCAGCAGCTTGGGGCAGTCTATTGGGGAGCAGTACTTC. Translated, it gives CASSLGQSIGEQYF.